Listed below are T cell receptor beta chains from one sample, sequenced in a study of blood T cells in healthy people across ages. Via MiXCR, TCRdb re-called the 5' RACE reads, giving one row per CDR3 protein. The sample includes 1.5 million to 2 million distinct CDR3 sequences, about 30% of them seen just once. Sequencing was done on a sample of blood. The receptors derive from a woman in her thirties in good health. Both conserved end residues are part of each CDR3. The D gene is left open where the match is weak. Only part of the rows carry a size: once, few, many, or a class if the clone is expanded.

clone_size	v_call	j_call	d_call	cdr3_aa	cdr3_nt
.	TRBV27	TRBJ2-7	.	CASSYTGGVEQYF	TGTGCCAGCAGTTACACAGGTGGGGTCGAGCAGTACTTC
few	TRBV25-1	TRBJ2-7	TRBD2	CASSDTSGKYEQYF	TGTGCCAGCAGTGATACTAGCGGGAAGTACGAGCAGTACTTC
few	TRBV10-3	TRBJ1-5	TRBD1	CAISKGQVGQPQHF	TGTGCCATCAGTAAGGGACAGGTTGGACAGCCCCAGCATTTT
many	TRBV5-1	TRBJ2-5	TRBD2	CASSNAGGETQYF	TGCGCCAGCAGTAATGCGGGAGGAGAGACCCAGTACTTC
.	TRBV7-2	TRBJ2-5	TRBD2	CASSFGLAGGVETQYF	TGTGCCAGCAGCTTCGGACTAGCGGGAGGGGTCGAGACCCAGTACTTC
.	TRBV13	TRBJ2-5	TRBD2	CASSLGGSGGAIETQYF	TGTGCCAGCAGCTTAGGTGGTAGCGGGGGGGCTATCGAGACCCAGTACTTC
.	TRBV27	TRBJ1-2	TRBD1	CVSSNSPTGDGYTF	TGTGTCAGCAGTAACAGCCCGACAGGGGACGGCTACACCTTC
few	TRBV9	TRBJ2-1	.	CASSVGGRSGNEQFF	TGTGCCAGCAGCGTCGGTGGTAGATCGGGCAATGAGCAGTTCTTC
.	TRBV20-1	TRBJ2-1	.	CRARNPGREQFF	TGCAGGGCTAGAAACCCGGGACGAGAGCAGTTCTTC
many	TRBV18	TRBJ2-7	TRBD2	CASSPPAGGGGEQYF	TGTGCCAGCTCACCACCGGCGGGGGGTGGAGGCGAGCAGTACTTC
.	TRBV4-3	TRBJ2-2	.	CASSQALLTGELFF	TGCGCCAGCAGCCAAGCCCTACTCACCGGGGAGCTGTTTTTT
.	TRBV27	TRBJ2-7	TRBD1	CASSLSQGARETRYF	TGTGCCAGCAGTTTATCTCAGGGGGCACGGGAGACCCGGTACTTC
once	TRBV12-5	TRBJ2-5	TRBD2	CASGWLAGVGETQYF	TGTGCTAGTGGTTGGCTAGCGGGAGTCGGAGAGACCCAGTACTTC
.	TRBV5-4	TRBJ1-1	TRBD1	CASSSQKTGNAEAFF	TGTGCCAGCAGCTCGCAAAAGACAGGGAACGCTGAAGCTTTCTTT
many	TRBV7-2	TRBJ2-1	TRBD2	CASSLGRGNYNEQFF	TGTGCCAGCAGCTTAGGGCGGGGGAATTACAATGAGCAGTTCTTC
.	TRBV9	TRBJ2-3	TRBD2	CASSPIAGARNTQYF	TGTGCCAGCAGCCCCATAGCGGGGGCCCGCAATACGCAGTATTTT
many	TRBV10-3	TRBJ2-7	TRBD1	CAINTGVGEQYF	TGTGCCATCAATACAGGGGTCGGGGAGCAGTACTTC
.	TRBV6-5	TRBJ2-2	.	CASSVRFFYTGELFF	TGTGCCAGCAGCGTCAGGTTCTTCTACACCGGGGAGCTGTTTTTT
.	TRBV12-3/TRBV12-4	TRBJ2-1	.	CASSLEQGINEQFF	TGTGCCAGCAGCCTCGAACAGGGAATCAATGAGCAGTTCTTC
.	TRBV6-2/TRBV6-3	TRBJ1-2	TRBD1	CASSYLGTATAYGYTF	TGTGCCAGCAGTTACCTTGGGACAGCTACCGCCTATGGCTACACCTTC
once	TRBV27	TRBJ2-7	TRBD1	CASSTGQGHNEQYF	TGTGCCAGCAGTACGGGACAGGGGCACAACGAGCAGTACTTC
few	TRBV20-1	TRBJ2-7	.	CSAREGAIYEQYF	TGCAGTGCTAGAGAAGGGGCTATCTACGAGCAGTACTTC
few	TRBV27	TRBJ2-1	TRBD2	CATRASLRLAGGRWNEQFF	TGTGCCACCAGAGCCTCATTGAGACTAGCGGGAGGGAGGTGGAATGAGCAGTTCTTC
.	TRBV4-3	TRBJ2-7	TRBD2	CASSHAGTTYEQYF	TGCGCCAGCAGCCATGCCGGGACTACCTACGAGCAGTACTTC
few	TRBV12-3/TRBV12-4	TRBJ1-6	.	CASTMSNSPLHF	TGTGCCAGCACCATGTCTAATTCACCCCTCCACTTT
.	TRBV20-1	TRBJ1-5	.	CSAQRVTYSNQPQHF	TGCAGTGCACAGCGAGTAACTTATAGCAATCAGCCCCAGCATTTT
few	TRBV5-1	TRBJ2-1	.	CTSSTGQNEQFF	TGCACCAGCAGCACCGGACAGAATGAGCAGTTCTTC
.	TRBV7-2	TRBJ2-7	.	CASSSTRSWYF	TGTGCCAGCAGCTCCACTAGATCATGGTACTTC
few	TRBV5-6	TRBJ2-4	.	CASSLARVGAKNIQYF	TGTGCCAGCAGCTTGGCCAGGGTTGGAGCTAAAAACATTCAGTACTTC
few	TRBV11-2	TRBJ2-3	.	CASSLDPGRGGTDTQYF	TGTGCCAGCAGCTTAGATCCGGGCAGGGGAGGCACAGATACGCAGTATTTT
.	TRBV2	TRBJ1-2	.	CASSGSAYNYGYTF	TGTGCCAGCAGCGGCAGTGCGTACAACTATGGCTACACCTTC
few	TRBV12-3/TRBV12-4	TRBJ2-5	TRBD2	CASSFVAGGFRTQYF	TGTGCCAGCAGTTTTGTAGCGGGAGGGTTCCGGACCCAGTACTTC
few	TRBV5-1	TRBJ1-1	.	CASSEGFGGTEAFF	TGCGCCAGCAGCGAAGGGTTTGGGGGGACTGAAGCTTTCTTT
.	TRBV20-1	TRBJ2-1	TRBD2	CSARGRGGPYNEQFF	TGCAGTGCTAGGGGGCGGGGGGGCCCTTACAATGAGCAGTTCTTC
few	TRBV11-2	TRBJ2-3	.	CASSATTTDTQYF	TGTGCCAGCAGCGCCACGACCACAGATACGCAGTATTTT
few	TRBV7-2	TRBJ2-1	TRBD2	CASSISGANEQFF	TGTGCCAGCAGCATTAGCGGGGCGAATGAGCAGTTCTTC
.	TRBV5-4	TRBJ2-7	.	CASSFGTTAGEQYF	TGTGCCAGCAGCTTCGGGACGACCGCTGGGGAGCAGTACTTC
many	TRBV6-2/TRBV6-3	TRBJ2-7	TRBD1	CASRRDRAPYEQYF	TGTGCCAGCAGAAGAGACAGGGCCCCCTACGAGCAGTACTTC
many	TRBV7-2	TRBJ2-4	.	CASSLGLGAANIQYF	TGTGCCAGCAGCTTAGGTTTGGGGGCGGCAAACATTCAGTACTTC
few	TRBV7-2	TRBJ2-4	TRBD1	CASIRQGAKNIQYF	TGTGCCAGCATCCGACAGGGGGCCAAAAACATTCAGTACTTC
.	TRBV21-1	TRBJ1-5	.	CASRPDQDRSYSNQPQHF	TGTGCCAGCAGGCCCGATCAGGACAGGTCCTATAGCAATCAGCCCCAGCATTTT
.	TRBV2	TRBJ2-1	TRBD2	CASSQRGAYNEQFF	TGTGCCAGCAGTCAGCGGGGGGCCTACAATGAGCAGTTCTTC
.	TRBV5-5	TRBJ2-7	TRBD1	CVSSLRVDRGSYEQYF	TGTGTCAGCAGCTTACGAGTGGACAGGGGGTCCTACGAGCAGTACTTC
.	TRBV12-3/TRBV12-4	TRBJ2-3	.	CANSLRDTQYF	TGTGCCAACAGTTTAAGGGATACGCAGTATTTT
many	TRBV2	TRBJ2-7	.	CASSKNQRDEQYF	TGTGCCAGCAGTAAAAATCAGCGGGACGAGCAGTACTTC
once	TRBV7-2	TRBJ2-2	TRBD1	CASSTYRGVNTGELFF	TGTGCCAGCAGCACCTACAGGGGCGTGAACACCGGGGAGCTGTTTTTT
.	TRBV20-1	TRBJ1-5	TRBD1	CSAIPPIGTEGNQPQHF	TGCAGTGCTATCCCACCTATCGGGACAGAAGGCAATCAGCCCCAGCATTTT
few	TRBV7-2	TRBJ1-2	.	CASSLVGIPANCGYTF	TGTGCCAGCAGCCTTGTCGGCATCCCTGCAAACTGTGGCTACACCTTC
few	TRBV6-5	TRBJ2-7	TRBD2	CASSGGGDFDEQYF	TGTGCCAGCAGTGGGGGGGGGGATTTCGACGAGCAGTACTTC
.	TRBV12-5	TRBJ1-5	.	CASGLPSNQPQHF	TGTGCCAGTGGTTTGCCGTCAAATCAGCCCCAGCATTTT
.	TRBV6-1	TRBJ2-1	.	CASETKTYNERFF	TGTGCCAGCGAAACTAAAACTTACAATGAGCGGTTCTTC
.	TRBV5-1	TRBJ1-2	TRBD1	CASSYQGADGYTF	TGCGCCAGCAGTTACCAGGGGGCGGATGGCTACACCTTC
.	TRBV4-3	TRBJ2-1	TRBD2	CASSQVDRDYNNEQFF	TGCGCCAGCAGCCAAGTGGATCGGGACTACAACAATGAGCAGTTCTTC
few	TRBV18	TRBJ1-2	.	CASSQGTREGYTF	TGTGCCAGCTCTCAGGGGACTAGGGAAGGCTACACCTTC
.	TRBV7-6	TRBJ2-3	.	CASSIRGGRSTDTQYF	TGTGCCAGCAGCATCCGGGGAGGTCGTTCCACAGATACGCAGTATTTT
many	TRBV12-3/TRBV12-4	TRBJ2-1	.	CASSLARSTYNEQFF	TGTGCCAGCAGTTTAGCGCGCAGCACATACAATGAGCAGTTCTTC